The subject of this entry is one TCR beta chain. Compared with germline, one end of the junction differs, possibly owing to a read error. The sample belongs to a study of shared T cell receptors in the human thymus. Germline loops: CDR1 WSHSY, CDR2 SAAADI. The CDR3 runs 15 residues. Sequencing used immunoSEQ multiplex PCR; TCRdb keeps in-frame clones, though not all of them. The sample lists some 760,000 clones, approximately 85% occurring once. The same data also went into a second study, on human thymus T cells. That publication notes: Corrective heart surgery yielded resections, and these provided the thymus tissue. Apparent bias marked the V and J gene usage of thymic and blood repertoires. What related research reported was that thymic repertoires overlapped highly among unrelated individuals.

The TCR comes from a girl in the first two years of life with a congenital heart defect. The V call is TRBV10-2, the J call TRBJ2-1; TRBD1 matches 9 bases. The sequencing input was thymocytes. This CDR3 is CASSPGTGSSNEQFF. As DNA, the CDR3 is TGCGCCAGCAGTCCCGGGACAGGGTCCTCCAATGAGCAGTTCTTC.